The rows below give T cell receptor beta chains drawn from one sample of a study of blood T cells in healthy people across ages. Using its own MiXCR run on the 5' RACE reads, TCRdb lists one record per CDR3 protein. Among 1.2 million to 1.5 million distinct CDR3 sequences listed, about 43% were seen once. Sequenced input: blood. All receptors derive from a young woman in good health. Both conserved end residues are part of each CDR3. D genes are given only for firm matches. Clone sizes are given selectively: once, few, many, or a class where the clone is expanded.

size	D	J	V	CDR3	DNA
few	-	TRBJ1-2	TRBV6-7	CASRNDRQFTNYGYTF	TGTGCCAGCAGAAACGACCGACAGTTCACTAACTATGGCTACACCTTC
-	-	TRBJ2-1	TRBV2	CASSVGPTRNEQFF	TGTGCCAGCAGTGTTGGCCCCACTCGCAATGAGCAGTTCTTC
few	TRBD2	TRBJ2-7	TRBV29-1	CSGTSGGTYEQYF	TGCAGCGGCACTTCGGGGGGAACCTACGAGCAGTACTTC
few	-	TRBJ2-7	TRBV9	CASSEFGGHSYNEQYF	TGTGCCAGCAGCGAATTCGGGGGTCACTCCTACAATGAGCAGTACTTC
-	-	TRBJ2-3	TRBV28	CASSQEGFKDTQYF	TGTGCCAGCAGCCAGGAGGGTTTCAAAGATACGCAGTATTTT
-	TRBD1	TRBJ1-2	TRBV6-5	CASSRLGTGNYGYTF	TGTGCCAGCAGTCGCCTCGGGACAGGGAACTATGGCTACACCTTC
-	-	TRBJ2-3	TRBV7-9	CASSLGSGDRTDTQYF	TGTGCCAGCAGCTTAGGTTCAGGGGATCGCACAGATACGCAGTATTTT
few	-	TRBJ2-3	TRBV6-1	CASSPAKGTDTQYF	TGTGCCAGCAGCCCCGCAAAAGGAACAGATACGCAGTATTTT
-	TRBD1	TRBJ1-1	TRBV6-6	CASSTSGTGLQAEAFF	TGTGCCAGCAGTACCTCCGGGACAGGTTTGCAGGCTGAAGCTTTCTTT
few	TRBD2	TRBJ2-1	TRBV7-8	CASSPRVAGGREQFF	TGTGCCAGCAGCCCCCGGGTAGCGGGGGGTAGGGAGCAGTTCTTC
-	-	TRBJ1-1	TRBV29-1	CSARGAVFIEAFF	TGCAGCGCACGAGGGGCAGTCTTCATAGAAGCTTTCTTT
-	-	TRBJ2-7	TRBV25-1	CASSEYWGSYNEQYF	TGTGCCAGCAGTGAATACTGGGGTTCCTACAATGAGCAGTACTTC
few	-	TRBJ2-7	TRBV5-1	CASSLRSGGYEQYF	TGTGCCAGCAGCTTAAGGTCTGGTGGCTACGAGCAGTACTTC
-	-	TRBJ2-5	TRBV20-1	CSAKEGPATTQETQYF	TGCAGTGCCAAGGAGGGGCCAGCTACTACACAAGAGACCCAGTACTTC
-	-	TRBJ2-5	TRBV7-9	CASSPGSANEQYF	TGTGCCAGCAGCCCAGGGAGCGCTAATGAGCAGTACTTC
-	TRBD2	TRBJ2-1	TRBV2	CASSATSKQFF	TGTGCCAGCAGCGCGACTAGCAAGCAGTTCTTC
many	-	TRBJ2-1	TRBV6-6	CASLGGADLFYNEQFF	TGTGCCAGTCTGGGGGGGGCGGACCTTTTTTACAATGAGCAGTTCTTC
few	-	TRBJ2-3	TRBV7-2	CASRPGDARTQYF	TGTGCCAGCAGACCAGGGGACGCCCGTACGCAGTATTTT
few	TRBD2	TRBJ2-1	TRBV11-2	CASSYPLGLAGSLSSYNEQFF	TGTGCCAGCAGCTACCCTTTGGGACTAGCGGGATCGTTGAGCTCCTACAATGAGCAGTTCTTC
-	TRBD1	TRBJ2-5	TRBV29-1	CSVKGQAETQYF	TGCAGCGTCAAAGGACAGGCCGAGACCCAGTACTTC
-	-	TRBJ1-2	TRBV12-3/TRBV12-4	CASRSSGSYGYTF	TGTGCCAGCAGATCCAGTGGTTCCTATGGCTACACCTTC
-	-	TRBJ2-7	TRBV6-5	CASTPRAGVIFYEQYF	TGTGCCAGCACCCCAAGGGCAGGGGTGATATTCTACGAGCAGTACTTC
-	TRBD1	TRBJ2-5	TRBV11-1	CASSPPRGGQGTLRLYNEQYF	TGTGCCAGCAGCCCTCCAAGAGGGGGACAGGGGACTCTTCGGCTCTACAATGAGCAGTACTTC
few	TRBD1	TRBJ1-2	TRBV7-2	CASSLAPGLTGGYTF	TGTGCCAGCAGCTTAGCGCCGGGTTTGACAGGGGGCTACACCTTC
-	TRBD2	TRBJ2-3	TRBV20-1	CSARGLEGGPTDTQYF	TGCAGTGCTAGAGGTTTAGAGGGAGGGCCGACAGATACGCAGTATTTT
-	-	TRBJ2-5	TRBV20-1	CSAPGVTRETPYF	TGCAGTGCGCCCGGGGTAACGAGGGAGACCCCGTACTTC
few	TRBD2	TRBJ2-1	TRBV5-6	CASSGRTSAKGGNEQFF	TGTGCCAGCAGCGGGCGGACTAGCGCTAAGGGGGGCAATGAGCAGTTCTTC
-	TRBD2	TRBJ2-1	TRBV7-2	CANSRSVAGERDEQFF	TGTGCCAACAGCCGTTCTGTGGCGGGAGAGCGGGATGAGCAGTTCTTC
few	-	TRBJ2-7	TRBV13	CASSYAGGNSYEQYF	TGTGCCAGCAGTTATGCTGGGGGCAACTCCTACGAGCAGTACTTC
few	-	TRBJ1-2	TRBV20-1	CSARGAATNYGYTF	TGCAGTGCTAGAGGAGCTGCTACTAACTATGGCTACACCTTC
-	-	TRBJ1-1	TRBV28	CASSPVGLLRTEAFF	TGTGCCAGCAGTCCCGTGGGACTTTTAAGGACTGAAGCTTTCTTT
-	-	TRBJ2-3	TRBV7-2	CASSLVITGYTDTQYF	TGTGCCAGCAGCTTAGTAATCACGGGATACACAGATACGCAGTATTTT
few	TRBD1	TRBJ2-1	TRBV12-3/TRBV12-4	CASSRGQGAGNEQFF	TGTGCCAGCAGTCGAGGACAGGGGGCCGGCAATGAGCAGTTCTTC
few	-	TRBJ2-1	TRBV7-9	CASSPLDYEQFF	TGTGCCAGCAGCCCCTTAGACTACGAGCAGTTCTTC
few	TRBD2	TRBJ2-2	TRBV7-2	CASSGSGRGNTGELFF	TGTGCCAGCAGCGGTAGCGGGAGGGGGAACACCGGGGAGCTGTTTTTT
-	-	TRBJ1-1	TRBV7-9	CASSLGLIGRGNTEAFF	TGTGCCAGCAGCTTAGGGTTGATCGGCCGCGGGAACACTGAAGCTTTCTTT
-	TRBD1	TRBJ1-2	TRBV27	CASRGATGGPTFYGYTF	TGTGCCAGCAGGGGAGCGACAGGGGGCCCAACCTTTTATGGCTACACCTTC
-	-	TRBJ2-7	TRBV7-2	CASSFEGLPSYEQYF	TGTGCCAGCAGCTTTGAGGGACTTCCATCCTACGAGCAGTACTTC
-	-	TRBJ1-1	TRBV27	CASQKNMNTEAFF	TGTGCCTCCCAAAAGAACATGAACACTGAAGCTTTCTTT
few	-	TRBJ2-7	TRBV6-1	CASTLDYEQYF	TGTGCCAGCACCTTAGACTACGAGCAGTACTTC
few	-	TRBJ2-5	TRBV28	CASSSPPKLYF	TGTGCCAGCAGTTCCCCTCCCAAACTGTACTTC
-	-	TRBJ2-2	TRBV5-1	CASSYRVDGELFF	TGCGCCAGCAGTTACAGGGTTGACGGGGAGCTGTTTTTT
once	-	TRBJ2-5	TRBV12-3/TRBV12-4	CASSLAQETRYF	TGTGCCAGCAGTTTAGCGCAAGAGACCCGGTACTTC
-	-	TRBJ2-1	TRBV6-5	CASSYKVNFDNEQFF	TGTGCCAGCAGTTACAAGGTAAATTTCGACAATGAGCAGTTCTTC
-	-	TRBJ2-5	TRBV3-1	CASSQDLLRQETQYF	TGTGCCAGCAGCCAAGATTTACTCCGCCAAGAGACCCAGTACTTC
-	TRBD2	TRBJ2-2	TRBV7-6	CASSLLSGSSAGELFF	TGTGCCAGCAGCCTCCTTAGCGGGAGTAGCGCCGGGGAGCTGTTTTTT
-	-	TRBJ1-2	TRBV6-5	CASSYTDNNYGYTF	TGTGCCAGCAGTTACACGGATAATAACTATGGCTACACCTTC
-	-	TRBJ2-7	TRBV30	CAWTPQSSYEQYF	TGTGCCTGGACCCCCCAGAGCTCCTACGAGCAGTACTTC